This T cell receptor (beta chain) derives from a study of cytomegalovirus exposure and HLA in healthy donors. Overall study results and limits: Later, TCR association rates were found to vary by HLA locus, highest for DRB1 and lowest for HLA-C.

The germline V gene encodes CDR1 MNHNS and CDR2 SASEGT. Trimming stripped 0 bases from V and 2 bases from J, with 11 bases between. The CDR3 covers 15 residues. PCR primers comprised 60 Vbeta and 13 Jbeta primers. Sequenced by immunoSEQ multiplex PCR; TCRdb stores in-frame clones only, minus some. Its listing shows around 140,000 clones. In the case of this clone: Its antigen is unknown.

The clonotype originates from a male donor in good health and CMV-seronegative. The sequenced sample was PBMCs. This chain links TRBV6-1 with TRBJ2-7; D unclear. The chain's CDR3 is CASSEALTRAYEQYF. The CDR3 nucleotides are TGTGCCAGCAGTGAAGCGCTAACACGGGCCTACGAGCAGTACTTC.